This entry lists 28 T cell receptor beta chains sequenced from one sample in a study of T cell responses to AZD1222 COVID-19 vaccine. TCRdb keeps only in-frame clones here, not all; method: immunoSEQ multiplex PCR. The data contain nearly 90,000 clones, roughly 90% of them singletons. The source was peripheral blood, collected 28 days after the second AZD1222 dose. The receptor set was obtained from an adult who received the AZD1222 COVID-19 vaccine.

This sequence joins TRBV11-2 and TRBJ2-3; 13 bases are shared with TRBD2. Germline V CDR1 and CDR2: SGHAT, FQNNGV. The ends lost 4 bases at V and 5 bases at J; junction bases unmatched: 3. This CDR3 comprises 15 residues. CDR3 nucleotides: TGTGCCAGCAGCTATACTAGCGGGGGGGTAGATACGCAGTATTTT. Translating gives CASSYTSGGVDTQYF.

The chain couples TRBV7-3 to TRBJ2-2; 7 positions match TRBD1. The junction had 4 bases not matched to a gene; V was cut back by 5 bases and J by 7 bases. Per the germline V gene, CDR1 is SGHTA and CDR2 is FQGTGA. The CDR3 sequence is 13 residues long. The CDR3 DNA is TGTGCCAGCAGCCATCGGGACAGCGGGGAGCTGTTTTTT. This encodes CASSHRDSGELFF.

J is TRBJ2-3 and V is TRBV5-1; possible D gene TRBD2, 6 bases. In germline, CDR1 is SGHRS, CDR2 YFSETQ. Trimming shortened V by 2 bases and J by 0 bases, and 10 bases separated the two germline ends. CDR3 size: 15 residues. The CDR3 nucleotides are TGCGCCAGCAGCTTTGGGGGGACTAGCACAGATACGCAGTATTTT. Protein sequence: CASSFGGTSTDTQYF. Supplemented by reference TRBV5-1 and TRBJ2-3, the full variable domain reads KAGVTQTPRYLIKTRGQQVTLSCSPISGHRSVSWYQQTPGQGLQFLFEYFSETQRNKGNFPGRFSGRQFSNSRSEMNVSTLELGDSALYLCASSFGGTSTDTQYFGPGTRLTVL.

The rearrangement joins TRBV28 to TRBJ1-5; the D gene is possibly TRBD1 (6 bases). CDR1 MDHEN and CDR2 SYDVKM come from the germline V gene. There are 16 residues in the CDR3. Between the trimmed V and J ends, which lost 3 bases and 0 bases, there was a span of 12 bases. The CDR3 bases are TGTGCCAGCAGTTTCTCTGACAGGTATAGCAATCAGCCCCAGCATTTT. Residues: CASSFSDRYSNQPQHF. The full variable domain, its missing parts supplied by reference TRBV28 and TRBJ1-5, is DVKVTQSSRYLVKRTGEKVFLECVQDMDHENMFWYRQDPGLGLRLIYFSYDVKMKEKGDIPEGYSVSREKKERFSLILESASTNQTSMYLCASSFSDRYSNQPQHFGDGTRLSIL.

The chain couples TRBV24-1 to TRBJ1-5; no firm D call. This CDR3 contains 16 residues. The germline V gene encodes CDR1 KGHDR and CDR2 SFDVKD. V was trimmed by 4 bases and J by 1 base, leaving 13 bases between them. The CDR3 DNA reads TGTGCCACCAGTGAGTCCGGTGTGTCAAGCAATCAGCCCCAGCATTTT. Protein product: CATSESGVSSNQPQHF.

V is TRBV13 and J is TRBJ1-1, with D uncertain. The germline V gene encodes CDR1 PRHDT and CDR2 FYEKMQ (reference sequence). V lost 1 base and J 1 base, leaving 10 bases between the germline ends. The CDR3 is 15 amino acids. This CDR3 is CASSLAYGRNTEAFF. DNA for the CDR3: TGTGCCAGCAGCTTAGCTTACGGCAGGAACACTGAAGCTTTCTTT.

This clone was seen once. In DNA form, the CDR3 reads TGCGCCAGCAGCCGGCTGGGACAGCCCGGAGATACGCAGTATTTT. Translated: CASSRLGQPGDTQYF. This sequence joins TRBV4-3 and TRBJ2-3; 7 bases are shared with TRBD1. The germline V gene has CDR1 LGHNA and CDR2 YSLEER. The V gene end was trimmed by 4 bases and the J gene end by 5 bases; junction bases not matched to a gene: 9. The CDR3 length is 15 residues.

V and J are TRBV27 and TRBJ2-1; 7 bases align to TRBD2. The CDR3 spans 16 residues. The J segment lost 4 bases and the V segment lost 5 bases, leaving 11 bases of the junction unmatched. The germline V gene has CDR1 MNHEY and CDR2 SMNVEV (reference sequence). The CDR3 region is CASSTRLARAYNEQFF. CDR3 DNA: TGTGCCAGCAGTACCCGACTAGCTCGGGCGTACAATGAGCAGTTCTTC.

The rearrangement joins TRBV7-2 to TRBJ1-2, with TRBD1 matching over 7 bases. V was clipped by 6 bases and J by 5 bases; unmatched bases: 15. The CDR3 has 16 amino acids. The V gene's germline CDR1 is SGHTA and CDR2 FQGNSA. CDR3 coding DNA: TGTGCCAGCAGTCCTCCAAGTACCGGGACAGCATATGGCTACACCTTC. This sequence encodes CASSPPSTGTAYGYTF. The variable domain in full, completed from reference TRBV7-2 and TRBJ1-2, reads GAGVSQSPSNKVTEKGKDVELRCDPISGHTALYWYRQSLGQGLEFLIYFQGNSAPDKSGLPSDRFSAERTGGSVSTLTIQRTQQEDSAVYLCASSPPSTGTAYGYTFGSGTRLTVV.

The chain recombines TRBV5-1 with TRBJ1-5, with TRBD1 identical over 9 bases. J lost 7 bases, V lost 3 bases, and 8 bases had no gene match. Germline loops: CDR1 SGHRS, CDR2 YFSETQ. The CDR3 has 15 residues. This CDR3 reads CASSWTTGGGQPQHF. The CDR3 DNA sequence: TGCGCCAGCAGCTGGACGACAGGGGGAGGACAGCCCCAGCATTTT. Drawing the rest from reference TRBV5-1 and TRBJ1-5, the complete variable domain is KAGVTQTPRYLIKTRGQQVTLSCSPISGHRSVSWYQQTPGQGLQFLFEYFSETQRNKGNFPGRFSGRQFSNSRSEMNVSTLELGDSALYLCASSWTTGGGQPQHFGDGTRLSIL.

This rearrangement joins TRBV30 to TRBJ1-1, with D unclear. The germline CDR1 and CDR2 sequences are GTSNPN and SVGIG (reference sequence). The germline V and J ends were trimmed by 4 bases and 7 bases, with 16 bases remaining between them. This CDR3 region has 13 residues. This CDR3 is CAWIKLEVGEAFF. For the CDR3, the DNA is TGTGCCTGGATTAAGCTAGAGGTTGGTGAAGCTTTCTTT.

This clone was observed a handful of times. The chain couples TRBV5-1 to TRBJ2-3; D is undetermined. CDR3 length equals 12 residues. V dropped 0 bases and J dropped 8 bases, with 7 bases sitting between them. From germline, CDR1 is SGHRS and CDR2 YFSETQ. The CDR3 DNA follows: TGCGCCAGCAGCTTGGGGGCCAGTACGCAGTATTTT. This sequence encodes CASSLGASTQYF.

V usage is TRBV4-1 and J usage is TRBJ1-5, with 9 bases matching TRBD1. The length of the CDR3 is 20 residues. V shed 3 bases, J shed 0 bases, and the junction held 15 bases outside the gene matches. CDR1 and CDR2 (germline): MGHRA, YSYEKL. CDR3 DNA: TGCGCCAGCAGCCACCGTCCCGGGACAGGGCCCCTAAATAGCAATCAGCCCCAGCATTTT. Its protein product is CASSHRPGTGPLNSNQPQHF.

The gene calls are TRBV6-4 and TRBJ1-5; D uncertain. This CDR3 spans 13 amino acids. Looked up from germline, CDR1 is MRHNA and CDR2 is SNTAGT. Trimming cost V 5 bases and J 0 bases, with 5 bases left between them. Here the CDR3 reads CASSQDSNQPQHF. The CDR3 bases are TGTGCCAGCAGTCAGGATAGCAATCAGCCCCAGCATTTT.

The chain couples TRBV28 to TRBJ1-5, with D tentatively TRBD1 (6 bases). The germline CDR1 and CDR2 sequences are MDHEN and SYDVKM. Trimming took off 6 bases at V and 6 bases at J, with 15 bases between the two ends. The CDR3 has 14 amino acids. The DNA of the CDR3 is TGTGCCAGCAGACAACAGGGTGAAAGTCAGCCCCAGCATTTT. Protein: CASRQQGESQPQHF. Full variable domain (outside the CDR3, taken from reference TRBV28 and TRBJ1-5): DVKVTQSSRYLVKRTGEKVFLECVQDMDHENMFWYRQDPGLGLRLIYFSYDVKMKEKGDIPEGYSVSREKKERFSLILESASTNQTSMYLCASRQQGESQPQHFGDGTRLSIL.

The chain uses TRBV5-1 and TRBJ1-2; tentatively, D is TRBD1 (5 bases). Trimming stripped 5 bases from V and 1 base from J, with 6 bases between. Germline CDR1 SGHRS, CDR2 YFSETQ. The CDR3 extends over 12 amino acids. The CDR3 region is CASRTGNYGYTF. CDR3 DNA sequence: TGCGCCAGCAGAACAGGTAACTATGGCTACACCTTC.

In DNA form, the CDR3 reads TGTGCCAGCAGCCAAGATCAGGGGGGCTACACTGAAGCTTTCTTT. It translates to CASSQDQGGYTEAFF. The chain combines TRBV4-2 with TRBJ1-1; 7 nucleotides line up with TRBD1. Germline values: CDR1 LGHNA, CDR2 YNFKEQ. Trimming cost V 0 bases and J 3 bases; bases outside gene matches: 4. The CDR3 extends over 15 amino acids.

This clone has a handful of counts. The CDR3 bases are TGTGCCAGCAGTTTAGGCACTTCGAACACTGAAGCTTTCTTT. It codes for CASSLGTSNTEAFF. This chain connects TRBV28 to TRBJ1-1; D is unclear. The V and J ends lost 2 bases and 1 base respectively, with 8 bases between them. This CDR3 region has 14 residues. CDR1 and CDR2 from the germline V gene are MDHEN and SYDVKM.

The genes are TRBV13 and TRBJ2-3; D remains unclear. Germline V gives CDR1 PRHDT, CDR2 FYEKMQ (reference sequence). CDR3 length: 15 residues. V dropped 6 bases and J dropped 0 bases, with 13 bases sitting between them. The DNA for the CDR3 is TGTGCCAGCAGGAAGTTCGTTACTAGCACAGATACGCAGTATTTT. Its translation: CASRKFVTSTDTQYF.

The rearrangement links TRBV25-1 to TRBJ1-1; D possibly corresponds to TRBD1 (5 bases). Trimming pared 11 bases from V and 1 base from J, leaving 14 bases between. This CDR3 contains 13 residues. CDR1 and CDR2 (germline): MGHDK, SYGVNS. The CDR3 nucleotides are TGTGCCGCGAAGGGGACGGCGAACACTGAAGCTTTCTTT. Residues: CAAKGTANTEAFF.

V and J are TRBV5-1 and TRBJ2-2; D remains ambiguous. Trimming shortened V by 0 bases and J by 2 bases, and 8 bases separated the two germline ends. The length of the CDR3 is 15 residues. From germline, CDR1 is SGHRS and CDR2 YFSETQ. CDR3 sequence (DNA): TGCGCCAGCAGCTTGGCGTACGGAAACACCGGGGAGCTGTTTTTT. Protein product: CASSLAYGNTGELFF.

The table lists this clone with a count of one. This sequence joins TRBV24-1 and TRBJ1-1; 10 nucleotides match TRBD1. This CDR3 is built from 15 residues. Germline V CDR1 and CDR2: KGHDR, SFDVKD. The V gene end was trimmed by 4 bases and the J gene end by 6 bases; junction bases not matched to a gene: 7. The CDR3 reads CATSDGGQGRPEAFF. The CDR3 nucleotides read TGTGCCACCAGTGACGGGGGACAGGGGAGGCCTGAAGCTTTCTTT.

The chain employs TRBV7-3 and TRBJ2-7; tentative D call: TRBD2 (5 bases). CDR1 and CDR2 from the germline V gene are SGHTA and FQGTGA. The V end was cut by 5 bases, the J end by 6 bases, with 14 bases between. The CDR3 sequence is 13 residues long. CDR3 sequence (DNA): TGTGCCAGCAGCAATACTGCGGCGGGCGAGCAGTACTTC. Translated: CASSNTAAGEQYF.

The chain is built from TRBV4-3 and TRBJ1-4; 7 bases are a match to TRBD1. V shed 2 bases, J shed 4 bases, and the junction held 4 bases outside the gene matches. In germline, CDR1 is LGHNA, CDR2 YSLEER. The CDR3 has 15 amino acids. The CDR3 sequence is CASSQKGQSNEKLFF. In DNA, the CDR3 is TGCGCCAGCAGCCAAAAGGGACAGAGTAATGAAAAACTGTTTTTT.

The rearrangement uses TRBV28 and TRBJ2-2; D remains ambiguous. There are 14 residues in the CDR3. The germline CDR1 and CDR2 sequences are MDHEN and SYDVKM. The V end was cut by 3 bases, the J end by 5 bases, with 10 bases between. The CDR3 reads CASSFKLSTGELFF. CDR3 nucleotides: TGTGCCAGCAGTTTTAAACTCTCGACCGGGGAGCTGTTTTTT.

The J gene is TRBJ2-3, the V gene TRBV25-1; 15 positions agree with TRBD2. The CDR3 runs 17 residues. Germline-derived CDR1 and CDR2 are MGHDK and SYGVNS. V was clipped by 1 base and J by 4 bases; unmatched bases: 3. In DNA form, the CDR3 reads TGTGCCAGCAGTGAATGGGGACTAGCGGGGGGCGCAGATACGCAGTATTTT. Translating gives CASSEWGLAGGADTQYF. Together with reference TRBV25-1 and TRBJ2-3, the CDR3 gives the full variable domain: EADIYQTPRYLVIGTGKKITLECSQTMGHDKMYWYQQDPGMELHLIHYSYGVNSTEKGDLSSESTVSRIRTEHFPLTLESARPSHTSQYLCASSEWGLAGGADTQYFGPGTRLTVL.

CDR3 residues: CASSLYVSNQPQHF. In DNA form, the CDR3 reads TGTGCCAGCAGTTTATATGTCTCCAATCAGCCCCAGCATTTT. V and J are TRBV27 and TRBJ1-5; D is unclear. CDR1 is MNHEY and CDR2 is SMNVEV in the germline V gene (reference sequence). This CDR3 contains 14 residues. The V gene lost 1 base and the J gene lost 3 bases, with 7 bases spanning the gap.

The gene calls are TRBV24-1 and TRBJ2-3, with D unresolved. Trimming left V 0 bases short and J 5 bases short, with 2 bases between. In germline, CDR1 is KGHDR, CDR2 SFDVKD. This CDR3 spans 12 amino acids. This CDR3 is CATSDLLDTQYF. The DNA for the CDR3 is TGTGCCACCAGTGATTTGTTAGATACGCAGTATTTT.